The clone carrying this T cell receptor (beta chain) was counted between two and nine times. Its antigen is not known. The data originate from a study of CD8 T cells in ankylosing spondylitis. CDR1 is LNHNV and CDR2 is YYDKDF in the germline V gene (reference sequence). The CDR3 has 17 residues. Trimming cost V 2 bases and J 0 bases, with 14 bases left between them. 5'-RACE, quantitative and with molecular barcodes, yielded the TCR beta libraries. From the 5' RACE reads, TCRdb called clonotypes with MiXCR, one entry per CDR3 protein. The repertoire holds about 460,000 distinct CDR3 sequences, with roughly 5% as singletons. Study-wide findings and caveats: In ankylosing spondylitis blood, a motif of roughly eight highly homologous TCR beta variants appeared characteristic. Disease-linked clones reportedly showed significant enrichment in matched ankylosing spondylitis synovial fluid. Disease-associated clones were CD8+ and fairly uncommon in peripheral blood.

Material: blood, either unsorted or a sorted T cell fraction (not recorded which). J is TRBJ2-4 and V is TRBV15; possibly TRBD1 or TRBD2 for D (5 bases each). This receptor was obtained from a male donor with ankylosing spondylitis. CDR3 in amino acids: CATSRIGEGSAKNIQYF. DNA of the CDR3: TGTGCCACCAGCAGAATAGGAGAGGGGTCAGCCAAAAACATTCAGTACTTC.